This T cell receptor beta chain was retrieved from a study of early T cells in non-severe SARS-CoV-2 infection (dated by TCRdb to about 2021). For context, the study as a whole: TCR sequencing used bulk RNA from unsorted whole blood, so alpha and beta chains could not be paired. General findings and caveats noted by the study authors: VDJdb matching was skewed toward anti-spike CD8 responses, so virus-specific expansions were likely underestimated and private and CD4 specificities were missed.

The study was a case-control design nested within a healthcare worker cohort in London, UK, with weekly nasopharyngeal swab PCR tests and blood sampling. Between 23 and 31 March 2020, the week of the UK lockdown, healthcare workers were enrolled and then followed up weekly for as long as 16 weeks. Here V drops 2 bases and J drops 9 bases, and the junction holds 4 bases not matched to any gene. According to the germline V gene, CDR1 reads SGHTS and CDR2 reads YDEGEE. The CDR3 sequence holds 14 residues, the cysteine and phenylalanine included. The retained sequence is limited to the CDR3, 42 bases, with the frame set at the first base. In its sample, this clonotype was seen many times. Its antigen is unknown. No base quality information exists; no much larger clone differs at one position. Library construction relied on 5' RACE. Sequencing was performed on a NextSeq 500. In the TCR library protocol, unique molecular identifiers were attached to individual cDNA molecules to correct for PCR bias and sequencing error. TCR alpha and beta chains were both sequenced, and the abundances of alpha and beta sequences in each sample were closely correlated with each other. In the paper's pipeline: Decombinator V4 was used to annotate TCR sequences for V gene, J gene and CDR3. Expanded TCRs were defined as changing significantly between any two time points under a Poisson model with p below 0.0001. TCR abundances were normalised to the total number of TCRs sequenced in each sample and reported as counts per million. MAIT TCRs were defined by TRAV1-2 paired with TRAJ12, TRAJ20 or TRAJ33, and iNKT TCRs by TRAV10 paired with TRAJ18. A search of VDJdb, accessed on 1 November 2021, was run for TCRs annotated to CMV, EBV and SARS-CoV-2, with TCRs annotated for multiple antigens excluded. TCRdb cleaned the public reads at Q25 with fastp, built clones with MiXCR and kept in-frame beta chains. Each CDR3 protein gets just one entry, which takes the most common genes and DNA from the rows behind it. The V and J calls were determined by TCRdb, not by the authors. The sample includes just under 65,000 distinct CDR3 sequences, with around 5.7% observed a single time. The ten largest make up 3% to 4% of the sample.

This chain is built from TRBV5-8 and TRBJ1-6; TRBD1 matches 8 bases in the middle. Sequenced material: whole blood, taken at baseline. This clonotype was sampled from an adult who was a healthcare worker with PCR-confirmed SARS-CoV-2 infection or an uninfected control (not recorded which). The sequenced DNA is TGTGCCAGCAGCTTTACAGGGGGTGGTTCACCCCTCCACTTT. This gives the protein CASSFTGGGSPLHF.